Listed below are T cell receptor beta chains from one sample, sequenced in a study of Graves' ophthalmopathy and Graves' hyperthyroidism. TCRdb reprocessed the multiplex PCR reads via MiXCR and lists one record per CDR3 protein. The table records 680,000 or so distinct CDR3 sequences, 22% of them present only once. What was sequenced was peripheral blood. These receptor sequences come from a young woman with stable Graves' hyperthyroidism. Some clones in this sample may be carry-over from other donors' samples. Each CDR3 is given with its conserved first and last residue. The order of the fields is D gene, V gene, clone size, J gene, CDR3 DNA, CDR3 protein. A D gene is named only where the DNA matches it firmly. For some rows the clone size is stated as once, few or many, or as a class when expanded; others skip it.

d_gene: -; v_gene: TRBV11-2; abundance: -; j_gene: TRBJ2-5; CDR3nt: TGTGCCAGCAGCCACCGGACAGCCACAGGCCAAGAGACCCAGTACTTC; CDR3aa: CASSHRTATGQETQYF
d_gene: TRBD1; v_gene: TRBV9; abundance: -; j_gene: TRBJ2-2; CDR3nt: TGTGCCAGCAGCGTAGCCGGACAGGGGGCTATCGGGGAGCTGTTTTTT; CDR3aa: CASSVAGQGAIGELFF
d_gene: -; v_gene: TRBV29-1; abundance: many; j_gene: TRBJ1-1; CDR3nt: TGCAGCGTTGATAGGGAAGGGAACACTGAAGCTTTCTTT; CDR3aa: CSVDREGNTEAFF
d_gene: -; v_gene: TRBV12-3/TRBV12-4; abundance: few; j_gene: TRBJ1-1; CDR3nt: TGTGCCAGCAGTTTCCCCGGAGACACTGAAGCTTTCTTT; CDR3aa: CASSFPGDTEAFF
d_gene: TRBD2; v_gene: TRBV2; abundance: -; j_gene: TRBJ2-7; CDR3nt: TGTGCCAGGGGGGGGGTGACCTTCGCCGAGCAGTACTTC; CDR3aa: CARGGVTFAEQYF
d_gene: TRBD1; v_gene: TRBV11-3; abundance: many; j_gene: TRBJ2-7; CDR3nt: TGTGCCAGCAGCCCCCCGGACAGGGCTTCCGAGCAGTACTTC; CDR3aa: CASSPPDRASEQYF
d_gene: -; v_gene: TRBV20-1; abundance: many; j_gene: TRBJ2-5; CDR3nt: TGCAGTGCTAGCGTGTGGGGCAGGGAGTACCAAGAGACCCAGTACTTC; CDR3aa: CSASVWGREYQETQYF
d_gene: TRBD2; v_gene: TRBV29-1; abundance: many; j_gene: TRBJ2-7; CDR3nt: TGCAGCGTTGAATTGACTAGCGGGAGCTTCGGCGAGCAGTACTTC; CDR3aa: CSVELTSGSFGEQYF
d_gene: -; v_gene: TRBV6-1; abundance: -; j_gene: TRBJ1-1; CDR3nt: TGTGCCAGCATAGGTCAGGGCCTGATCACTGAAGCTTTCTTT; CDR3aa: CASIGQGLITEAFF
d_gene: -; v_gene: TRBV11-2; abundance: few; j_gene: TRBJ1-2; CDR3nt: TGTGCCAGCAGCTCAGTGGACGGGGGGGACTATGGCTACACCTTC; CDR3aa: CASSSVDGGDYGYTF
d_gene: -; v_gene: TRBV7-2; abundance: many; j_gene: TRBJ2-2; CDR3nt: TGTGCCAGCAGCTTTATCGACGGGAGCGGGGAGCTGTTTTTT; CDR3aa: CASSFIDGSGELFF
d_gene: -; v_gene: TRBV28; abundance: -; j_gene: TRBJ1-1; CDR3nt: TGTGCCAGCAGTTTAGTGGCAGGGGCGATTGATGAAGCTTTCTTT; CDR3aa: CASSLVAGAIDEAFF
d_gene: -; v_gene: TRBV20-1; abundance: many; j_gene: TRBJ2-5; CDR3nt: TGCAGTGCTCCAGTTCCAGCACAAGAGACCCAGTACTTC; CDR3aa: CSAPVPAQETQYF
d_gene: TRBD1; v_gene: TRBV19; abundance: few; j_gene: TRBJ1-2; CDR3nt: TGTGCCAGCTCAGTACCCCCCGGGACAGGGGAATTGCCCTCCTATGGCTACACCTTC; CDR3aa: CASSVPPGTGELPSYGYTF
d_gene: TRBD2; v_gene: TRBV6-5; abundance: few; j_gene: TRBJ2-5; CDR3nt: TGTGCCAGCAGTTACAACAGGGCGGGGGGAGAGACCCAGTACTTC; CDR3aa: CASSYNRAGGETQYF
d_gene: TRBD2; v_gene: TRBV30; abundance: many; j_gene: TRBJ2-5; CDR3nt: TGTGCCCGAGAGGGACTAGCGGGGGGATCTGCCCAGTACTTC; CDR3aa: CAREGLAGGSAQYF
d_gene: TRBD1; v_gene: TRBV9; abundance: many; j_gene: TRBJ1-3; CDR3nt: TGTGCCAGCAGCATACAGGGGAGCTCTGGAAACACCATATATTTT; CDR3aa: CASSIQGSSGNTIYF
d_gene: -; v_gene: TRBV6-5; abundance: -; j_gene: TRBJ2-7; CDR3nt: TGTGCCAGCAGGTACGCGGAGGGCTACGAGCAGTACTTC; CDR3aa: CASRYAEGYEQYF
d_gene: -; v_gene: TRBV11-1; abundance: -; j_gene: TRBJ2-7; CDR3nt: TGTGCCAGCAGCTCAAGGGGTCGGACTGCTTTTTACGAGCAGTACTTC; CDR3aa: CASSSRGRTAFYEQYF
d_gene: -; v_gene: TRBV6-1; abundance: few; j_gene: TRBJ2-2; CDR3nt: TGTGCCAGCAGTGAAGGCGGCAGGAACATCGGGGAGCTGTTTTTC; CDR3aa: CASSEGGRNIGELFF
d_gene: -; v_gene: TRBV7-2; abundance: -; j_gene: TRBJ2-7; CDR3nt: TGTGCCAGCAGCGTAGGTCTGGACGGCGAGCAGTACTTC; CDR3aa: CASSVGLDGEQYF
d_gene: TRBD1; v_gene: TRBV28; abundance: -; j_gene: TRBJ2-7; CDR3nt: TGTGCCAGCAGTCCGCCTCGGGACAGCTACTACGAGCAGTACTTC; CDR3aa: CASSPPRDSYYEQYF
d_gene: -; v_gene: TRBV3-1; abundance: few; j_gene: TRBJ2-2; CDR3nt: TGTGCCAGCAGCTACATGGGACAAAACACCGGGGAGCTGTTTTTT; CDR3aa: CASSYMGQNTGELFF
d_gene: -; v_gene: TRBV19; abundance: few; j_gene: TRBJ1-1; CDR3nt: TGTGCCAGTAGTACCGACAGCATGAACACTGAAGCTTTCTTT; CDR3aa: CASSTDSMNTEAFF
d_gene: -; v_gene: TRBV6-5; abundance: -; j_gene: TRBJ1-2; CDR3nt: TGTGCCAGCAGTTATTTCGTGGGCGGGGCGGGTGGCTACACCTTC; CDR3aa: CASSYFVGGAGGYTF
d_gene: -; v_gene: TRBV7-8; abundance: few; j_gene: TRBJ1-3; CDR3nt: TGTGCCAGCAGCCCGGGACTGTTAGACTCTGGAAACACCATATATTTT; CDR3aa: CASSPGLLDSGNTIYF
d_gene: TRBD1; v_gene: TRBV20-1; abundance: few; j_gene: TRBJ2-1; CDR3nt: TGCAGTGCGATGTTCAGGGGGTCCTACAATGAGCAGTTCTTC; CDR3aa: CSAMFRGSYNEQFF
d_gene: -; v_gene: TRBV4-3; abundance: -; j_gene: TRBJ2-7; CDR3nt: TGCGCCAGCAGCCAAGGAACGGGAACCGCCTACGAGCAGTACTTC; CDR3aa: CASSQGTGTAYEQYF
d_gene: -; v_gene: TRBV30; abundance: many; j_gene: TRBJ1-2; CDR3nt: TGTGCCTGGCGTTCCCCGGGAAACTATGGCTACACCTTC; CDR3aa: CAWRSPGNYGYTF
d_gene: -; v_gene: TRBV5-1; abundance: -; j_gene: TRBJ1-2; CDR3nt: TGCGCCAGCAGCGTGAGGGAGGCCCATGGCTACACCTTC; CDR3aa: CASSVREAHGYTF
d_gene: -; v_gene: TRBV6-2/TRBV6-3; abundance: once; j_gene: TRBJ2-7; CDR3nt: TGTGCCAGCATGGAACTCCGGGACTACGAGCAGTACTTC; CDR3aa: CASMELRDYEQYF
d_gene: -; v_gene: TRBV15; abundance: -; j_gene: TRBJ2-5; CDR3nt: TGTGCCACCAGCAGAGCCCAGGGTTTTGGAGAGACCCAGTACTTC; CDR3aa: CATSRAQGFGETQYF
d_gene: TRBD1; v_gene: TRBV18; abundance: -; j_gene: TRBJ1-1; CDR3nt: TGTGCCAGCTCACGGGACAGGGTGAGGGGTACTGAAGCTTTCTTT; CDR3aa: CASSRDRVRGTEAFF
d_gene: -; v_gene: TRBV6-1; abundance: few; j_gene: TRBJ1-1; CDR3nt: TGTGCCAGCGGATTTACTGAAGCTTTCTTT; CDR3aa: CASGFTEAFF
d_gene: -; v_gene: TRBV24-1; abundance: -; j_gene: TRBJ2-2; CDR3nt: TGTGCCACCAGTGATCCAAACAGGGCCGGGGAGCTGTTTTTT; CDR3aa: CATSDPNRAGELFF
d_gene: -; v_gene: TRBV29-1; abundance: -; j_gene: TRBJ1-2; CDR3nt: TGCAGCGTTTTAAGGGTTGCTAACTATGGCTACACCTTC; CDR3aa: CSVLRVANYGYTF
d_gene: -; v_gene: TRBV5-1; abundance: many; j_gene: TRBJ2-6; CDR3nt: TGCGCCAGCAGCCTACAGGGAAACTCTGGGGCCAACGTCCTGACTTTC; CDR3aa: CASSLQGNSGANVLTF
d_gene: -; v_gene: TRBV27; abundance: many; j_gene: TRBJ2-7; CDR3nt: TGTGCCAGCAGGAAGAGGTACGAGCAGTACTTC; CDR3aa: CASRKRYEQYF
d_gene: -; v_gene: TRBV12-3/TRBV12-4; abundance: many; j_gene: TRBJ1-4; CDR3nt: TGTGCCAGCAGTTCCCCGAGCCAAAGGGAAAAACTGTTTTTT; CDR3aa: CASSSPSQREKLFF
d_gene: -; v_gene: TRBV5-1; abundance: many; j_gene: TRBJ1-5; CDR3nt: TGCGCCAGCAGCCCCGAAGGGGACAGCAATCAGCCCCAGCATTTT; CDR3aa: CASSPEGDSNQPQHF
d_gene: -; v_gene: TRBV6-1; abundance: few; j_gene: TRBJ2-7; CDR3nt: TGTGCCAGCAGTGAAGGACAGTGGGACTTCGGGGAGCAGTACTTC; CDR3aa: CASSEGQWDFGEQYF